This T cell receptor beta chain emerged from a study of control samples from healthy donors and cancer patients. TCRdb keeps only in-frame clones here, not all; method: immunoSEQ multiplex PCR. The sample lists 70,000 to 90,000 clones; roughly 94% were seen once. The V end lost 2 bases, the J end lost 0 bases, and 14 bases lay between the germline ends. Germline lookup yields CDR1 MNHNS and CDR2 SASEGT. The CDR3 contains 17 residues. The sequencing input was blood. V is TRBV6-1 and J is TRBJ1-3, with unresolved D. The receptor comes from a woman between 40 and 50 years old in good health. CDR3 protein: CASSEKAASLSGNTIYF. CDR3 nucleotides: TGTGCCAGCAGTGAAAAGGCAGCCTCTCTCTCTGGAAACACCATATATTTT.